This T cell receptor (beta chain) is from a study of blood T cell repertoires in COVID-19. Across the study: Both acute and convalescent COVID-19 samples were obtained from the United States, Italy and Spain. T cells, B-cell-depleted T cells, or PBMCs supplied cDNA or gDNA.

The authors' processing: By means of reference gene primer amplification, nucleated cell counts were estimated. This table comes from immunoSEQ multiplex PCR, and its TCRdb copy is limited to in-frame clones, with some not included. That table furnishes V, J and clone size, whereas the DNA furnished D and trimming. The table records fewer than 120,000 clones, 75% to 80% of them present only once. V shed 6 bases, J shed 5 bases, and the junction held 8 bases outside the gene matches. The CDR3 runs 15 residues. Germline values: CDR1 SGHTA, CDR2 FQGNSA. Sequencing was performed on peripheral blood. The chain recombines TRBV7-2 with TRBJ1-2; TRBD1 aligns across 11 bases. This TCR derives from a woman of 80 years or more with active or convalescent COVID-19. The CDR3 region is CASSPGTGGSYGYTF. CDR3 nucleotide sequence: TGTGCCAGCAGTCCCGGGACAGGGGGTAGTTATGGCTACACCTTC.